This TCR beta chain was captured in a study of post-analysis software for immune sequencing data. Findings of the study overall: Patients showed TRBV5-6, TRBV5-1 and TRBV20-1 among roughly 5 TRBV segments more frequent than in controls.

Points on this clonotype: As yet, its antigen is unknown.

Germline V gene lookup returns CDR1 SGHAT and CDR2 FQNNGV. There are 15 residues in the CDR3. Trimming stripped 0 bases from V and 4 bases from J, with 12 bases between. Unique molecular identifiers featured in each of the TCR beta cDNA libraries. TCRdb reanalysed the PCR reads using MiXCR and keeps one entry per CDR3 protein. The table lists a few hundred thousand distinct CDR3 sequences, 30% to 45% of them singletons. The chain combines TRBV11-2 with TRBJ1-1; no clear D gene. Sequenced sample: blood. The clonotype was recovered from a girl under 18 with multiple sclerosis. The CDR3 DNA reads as TGTGCCAGCAGCTTAGATCGTTCGGGGTGCACTGAAGCTTTCTTT. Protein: CASSLDRSGCTEAFF.